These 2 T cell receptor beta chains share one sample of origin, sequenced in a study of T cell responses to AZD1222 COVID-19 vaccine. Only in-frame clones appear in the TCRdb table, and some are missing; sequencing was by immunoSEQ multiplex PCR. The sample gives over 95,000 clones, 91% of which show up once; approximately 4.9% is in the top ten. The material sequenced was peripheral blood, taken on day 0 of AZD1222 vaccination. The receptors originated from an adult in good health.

CDR3 DNA: TGTGCCAGCAGCTTGAGGAGACTAGCGGAGGCCAAAAACATTCAGTACTTC. The encoded protein is CASSLRRLAEAKNIQYF. The chain joins TRBV5-8 to TRBJ2-4, with 9 bases aligning to TRBD2. V shed 1 base and J 1 base; nucleotides not matched to a gene: 6. The CDR3 has 17 residues. The germline CDR1 and CDR2 sequences are SGHTS and YDEGEE. The whole variable domain, remainder taken from reference TRBV5-8 and TRBJ2-4, is EAGVTQSPTHLIKTRGQQATLRCSPISGHTSVYWYQQALGLGLQFLLWYDEGEERNRGNFPPRFSGRQFPNYSSELNVNALELEDSALYLCASSLRRLAEAKNIQYFGAGTRLSVL.

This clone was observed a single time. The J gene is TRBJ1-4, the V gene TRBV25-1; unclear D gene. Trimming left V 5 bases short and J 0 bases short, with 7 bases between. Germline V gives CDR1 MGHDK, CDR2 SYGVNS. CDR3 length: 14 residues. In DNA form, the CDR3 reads TGTGCCAGCAGTCCCCCTACAACTAATGAAAAACTGTTTTTT. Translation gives CASSPPTTNEKLFF.